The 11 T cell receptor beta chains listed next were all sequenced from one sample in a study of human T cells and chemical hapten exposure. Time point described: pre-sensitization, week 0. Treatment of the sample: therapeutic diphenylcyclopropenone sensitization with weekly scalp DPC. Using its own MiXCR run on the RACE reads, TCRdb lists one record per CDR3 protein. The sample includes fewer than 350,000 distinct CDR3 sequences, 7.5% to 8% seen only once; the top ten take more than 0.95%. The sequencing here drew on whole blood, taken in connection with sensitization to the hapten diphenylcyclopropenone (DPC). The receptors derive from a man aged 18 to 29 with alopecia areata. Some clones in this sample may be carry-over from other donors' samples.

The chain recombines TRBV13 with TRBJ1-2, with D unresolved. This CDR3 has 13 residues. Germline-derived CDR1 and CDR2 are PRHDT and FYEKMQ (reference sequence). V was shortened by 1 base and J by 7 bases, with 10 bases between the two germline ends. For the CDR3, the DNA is TGTGCCAGCAGCTTAGCCCCACCATCTGGCTACACCTTC. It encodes CASSLAPPSGYTF.

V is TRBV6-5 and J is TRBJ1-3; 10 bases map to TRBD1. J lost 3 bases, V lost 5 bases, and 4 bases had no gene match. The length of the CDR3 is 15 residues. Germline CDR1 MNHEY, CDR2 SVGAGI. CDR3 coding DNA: TGTGCCAGCAGTGGCGGGACAGGGGATGGAAACACCATATATTTT. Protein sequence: CASSGGTGDGNTIYF.

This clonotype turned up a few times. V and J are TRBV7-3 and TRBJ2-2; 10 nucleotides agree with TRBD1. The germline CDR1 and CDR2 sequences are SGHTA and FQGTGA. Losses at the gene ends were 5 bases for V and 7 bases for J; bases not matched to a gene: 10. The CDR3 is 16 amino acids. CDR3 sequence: CASSQQTGTGVGELFF. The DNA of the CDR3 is TGTGCCAGCAGCCAACAAACCGGGACAGGGGTCGGGGAGCTGTTTTTT.

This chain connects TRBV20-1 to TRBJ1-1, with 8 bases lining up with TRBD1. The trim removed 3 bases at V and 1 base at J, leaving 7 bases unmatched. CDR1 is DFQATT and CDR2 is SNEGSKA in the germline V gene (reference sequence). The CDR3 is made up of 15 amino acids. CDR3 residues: CSARGQGAGNTEAFF. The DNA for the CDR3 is TGCAGTGCTAGGGGCCAGGGGGCCGGGAACACTGAAGCTTTCTTT.

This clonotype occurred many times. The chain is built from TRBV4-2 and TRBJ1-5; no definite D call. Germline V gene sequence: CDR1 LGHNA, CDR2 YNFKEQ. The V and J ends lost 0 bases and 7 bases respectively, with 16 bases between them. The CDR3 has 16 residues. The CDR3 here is CASSQDVPGEGQPQHF. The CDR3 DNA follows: TGTGCCAGCAGCCAAGATGTCCCGGGTGAGGGACAGCCCCAGCATTTT.

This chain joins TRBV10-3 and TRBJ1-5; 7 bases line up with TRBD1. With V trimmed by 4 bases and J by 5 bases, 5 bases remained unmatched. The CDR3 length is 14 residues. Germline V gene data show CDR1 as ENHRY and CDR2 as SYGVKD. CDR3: CAISGDSGYQPQHF. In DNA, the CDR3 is TGTGCCATCAGTGGGGACAGCGGTTATCAGCCCCAGCATTTT.

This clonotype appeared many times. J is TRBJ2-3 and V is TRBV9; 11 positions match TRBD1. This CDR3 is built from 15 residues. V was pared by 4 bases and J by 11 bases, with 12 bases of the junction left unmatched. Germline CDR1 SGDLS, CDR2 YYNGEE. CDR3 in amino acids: CASSPGTGGSTLQYF. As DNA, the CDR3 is TGTGCCAGCAGCCCCGGGACAGGGGGATCCACTCTGCAGTATTTT.

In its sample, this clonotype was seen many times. Here the CDR3 reads CASSQAKDSPGTYNSPLHF. The CDR3 bases are TGCGCCAGCAGCCAAGCGAAGGACAGCCCGGGCACCTATAATTCACCCCTCCACTTT. The V call is TRBV4-3, the J call TRBJ1-6, with D perhaps matching TRBD1 (6 bases). This CDR3 has 19 amino acids. The ends were cut back, 1 base at V and 2 bases at J, with 18 bases in the middle. In germline, CDR1 is LGHNA, CDR2 YSLEER.

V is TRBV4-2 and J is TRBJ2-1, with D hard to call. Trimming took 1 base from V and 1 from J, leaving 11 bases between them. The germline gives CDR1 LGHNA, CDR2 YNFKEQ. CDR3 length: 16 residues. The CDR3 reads CASSQVLVISYNEQFF. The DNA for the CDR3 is TGTGCCAGCAGCCAAGTCTTGGTGATTTCCTACAATGAGCAGTTCTTC.

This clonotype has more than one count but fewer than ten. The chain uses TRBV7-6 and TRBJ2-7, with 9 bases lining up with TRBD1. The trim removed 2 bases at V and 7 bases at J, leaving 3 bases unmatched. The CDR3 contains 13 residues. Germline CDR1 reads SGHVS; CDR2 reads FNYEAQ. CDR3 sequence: CASSLSGQGEQYV. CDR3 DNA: TGTGCCAGCAGCTTATCAGGACAGGGGGAGCAGTACGTC.

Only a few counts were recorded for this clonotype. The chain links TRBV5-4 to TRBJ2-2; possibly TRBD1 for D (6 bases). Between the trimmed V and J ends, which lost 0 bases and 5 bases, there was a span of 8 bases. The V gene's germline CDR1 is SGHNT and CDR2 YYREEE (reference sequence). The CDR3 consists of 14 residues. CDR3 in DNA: TGTGCCAGCAGCTTGGGGACAGAGACCGGGGAGCTGTTTTTT. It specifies CASSLGTETGELFF.